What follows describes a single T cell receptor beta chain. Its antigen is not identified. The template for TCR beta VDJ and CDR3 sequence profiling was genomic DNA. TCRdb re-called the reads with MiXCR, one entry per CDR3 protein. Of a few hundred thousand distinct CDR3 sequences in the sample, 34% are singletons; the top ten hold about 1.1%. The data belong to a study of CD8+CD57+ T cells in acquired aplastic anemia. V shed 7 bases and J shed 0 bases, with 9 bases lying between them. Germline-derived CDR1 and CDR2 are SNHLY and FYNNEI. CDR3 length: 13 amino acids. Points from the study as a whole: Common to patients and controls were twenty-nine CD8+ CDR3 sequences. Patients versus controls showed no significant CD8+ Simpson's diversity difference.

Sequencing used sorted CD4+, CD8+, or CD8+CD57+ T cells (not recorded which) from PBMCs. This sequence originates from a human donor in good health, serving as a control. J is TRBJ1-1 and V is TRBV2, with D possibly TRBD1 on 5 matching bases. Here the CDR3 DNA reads TGTGCCAGCATGGACAACTTGAACACTGAAGCTTTCTTT. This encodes CASMDNLNTEAFF. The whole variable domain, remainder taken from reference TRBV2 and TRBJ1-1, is EPEVTQTPSHQVTQMGQEVILRCVPISNHLYFYWYRQILGQKVEFLVSFYNNEISEKSEIFDDQFSVERPDGSNFTLKIRSTKLEDSAMYFCASMDNLNTEAFFGQGTRLTVV.